Following are 22 T cell receptor beta chains from one sample sequenced in a study of T cell clonotyping in hematopoietic cell transplantation. Method: immunoSEQ multiplex PCR; TCRdb's copy keeps in-frame clones and lacks some. This sample has 25,000 to 35,000 clones, with nearly 97% found just once. The sample comprised peripheral blood mononuclear cells. These receptors all stem from a middle-aged man in good health. Some clones in this sample may be carry-over from other donors' samples.

The CDR3 region is CASSVANGGNQETQYF. CDR3 nucleotides: TGTGCCAGCAGCGTAGCAAACGGGGGTAACCAAGAGACCCAGTACTTC. V usage is TRBV9 and J usage is TRBJ2-5, with D perhaps matching TRBD2 (6 bases). This CDR3 has 16 amino acids. Germline values: CDR1 SGDLS, CDR2 YYNGEE. V dropped 0 bases and J dropped 0 bases, with 12 bases sitting between them.

The chain has TRBV7-2 and TRBJ1-3; perhaps TRBD1 as D (6 bases). V dropped 5 bases and J dropped 0 bases, with 17 bases sitting between them. This CDR3 spans 17 amino acids. Germline-derived CDR1 and CDR2 are SGHTA and FQGNSA. CDR3 in DNA: TGTGCCAGCAGCCGTATCTCAACAGGGAGCTCTGGAAACACCATATATTTT. This translates into CASSRISTGSSGNTIYF.

The chain recombines TRBV9 with TRBJ1-2; no clear D gene. This CDR3 spans 13 amino acids. Looked up from germline, CDR1 is SGDLS and CDR2 is YYNGEE. Trimming removed 4 bases at V and 3 bases at J, with 10 bases between. The CDR3 DNA reads TGTGCCAGCAGCACCCGGATGGACTATGGCTACACCTTC. Its protein is CASSTRMDYGYTF.

The chain carries TRBV5-1 and TRBJ2-7; TRBD1 aligns across 12 bases. CDR1 and CDR2 (germline): SGHRS, YFSETQ. The J segment lost 4 bases and the V segment lost 3 bases, leaving 5 bases of the junction unmatched. The CDR3 consists of 15 residues. This CDR3 is CASSSGTGGLYEQYF. The CDR3 DNA is TGCGCCAGCAGCTCCGGGACAGGGGGCTTGTACGAGCAGTACTTC.

J is TRBJ1-5 and V is TRBV19; a weak D match, TRBD1 (5 bases). V was shortened by 7 bases and J by 7 bases, with 17 bases between the two germline ends. This CDR3 comprises 14 residues. CDR1 LNHDA and CDR2 SQIVND come from the germline V gene (reference sequence). For the CDR3, the DNA is TGTGCCAGTACTCAGGGACGCTCCAGGCAGCCCCAGCATTTT. Its translation is CASTQGRSRQPQHF.

This clone has only a few counts. This chain uses TRBV25-1 with TRBJ2-7; 11 bases line up with TRBD2. Trimming took 3 bases from V and 0 from J; bases not matched to a gene: 4. This CDR3 region has 16 residues. The germline CDR1 and CDR2 sequences are MGHDK and SYGVNS. The DNA of the CDR3 is TGTGCCAGCAGTGAGCCTACTAGCGGGGGCTCCTACGAGCAGTACTTC. Its protein is CASSEPTSGGSYEQYF.

The rearrangement uses TRBV27 and TRBJ1-2; TRBD1 might be the D (5 bases). The germline gives CDR1 MNHEY, CDR2 SMNVEV (reference sequence). V was pared by 6 bases and J by 2 bases, with 16 bases between. The CDR3 is 15 residues long. The CDR3 DNA reads TGTGCCAGCAGCACCCAAATGACAGCAAACTATGGCTACACCTTC. Translated: CASSTQMTANYGYTF.

The V and J genes are TRBV4-1 and TRBJ2-2; D perhaps matches TRBD2 (6 bases). The CDR3 totals 13 residues. Germline V gives CDR1 MGHRA, CDR2 YSYEKL. Trimming cost V 4 bases and J 7 bases, with 10 bases left between them. Here the CDR3 DNA reads TGCGCCAGCAGCCCCCGGGAGCGCGGGGAGCTGTTTTTT. Amino acids: CASSPRERGELFF.

The V gene is TRBV15, the J gene TRBJ1-2; no clear D gene. Germline V gene sequence: CDR1 LNHNV, CDR2 YYDKDF (reference sequence). The CDR3 consists of 16 residues. The V gene lost 3 bases and the J gene lost 1 base, with 15 bases spanning the gap. The CDR3 sequence is CATSSVTAPVNYGYTF. The CDR3 DNA reads TGTGCCACCAGCAGTGTAACCGCACCTGTTAACTATGGCTACACCTTC.

This rearrangement joins TRBV6-5 to TRBJ2-2, with TRBD2 as a possible D gene (7 bases). V dropped 0 bases and J dropped 6 bases, with 14 bases sitting between them. Germline V gene sequence: CDR1 MNHEY, CDR2 SVGAGI. The CDR3 sequence is 16 residues long. CDR3 region: CASSYSRGGGPGELFF. CDR3 bases: TGTGCCAGCAGTTACTCTCGGGGAGGGGGGCCCGGGGAGCTGTTTTTT.

The chain couples TRBV29-1 to TRBJ2-2; 11 bases match TRBD1. This CDR3 comprises 13 residues. The germline gives CDR1 SQVTM, CDR2 ANQGSEA. Germline trimming cut 4 bases from V and 8 bases from J; bases unmatched to any gene: 3. The CDR3 protein is CSVADRGLGELFF. As DNA, the CDR3 is TGCAGCGTTGCGGACAGGGGGCTGGGGGAGCTGTTTTTT.

CDR3 in amino acids: CASSLSPRGTNEKLFF. The DNA of the CDR3 is TGTGCCAGCAGTTTATCCCCCAGGGGAACTAATGAAAAACTGTTTTTT. The V call is TRBV27, the J call TRBJ1-4; tentatively, D is TRBD1 (6 bases). Germline-derived CDR1 and CDR2 are MNHEY and SMNVEV (reference sequence). Trimming took 0 bases from V and 1 from J, leaving 9 bases between them. The CDR3 extends over 16 amino acids.

The chain has TRBV19 and TRBJ1-6; a possible D gene is TRBD1 (5 bases). The CDR3 runs 13 residues. The ends were cut back, 5 bases at V and 10 bases at J, with 12 bases in the middle. Germline assignment: CDR1 LNHDA and CDR2 SQIVND (reference sequence). CDR3 loop: CASSGQGRSPLHF. The CDR3 bases are TGTGCCAGTAGTGGGCAGGGCAGATCACCCCTCCACTTT.

V gene TRBV27 combines with J gene TRBJ2-2, with no clear D. Trimming pared 5 bases from V and 2 bases from J, leaving 12 bases between. CDR1 and CDR2 from the germline V gene are MNHEY and SMNVEV (reference sequence). This CDR3 region has 15 residues. The CDR3 loop is CASSPSGRNTGELFF. The DNA of the CDR3 is TGTGCCAGCAGTCCCTCTGGGCGCAACACCGGGGAGCTGTTTTTT.

The V gene is TRBV6-1, the J gene TRBJ2-5, with 12 bases that match TRBD2. CDR3 length: 15 amino acids. CDR1 is MNHNS, CDR2 SASEGT, per germline. V lost 2 bases and J lost 2; bases outside the gene matches: 0. The CDR3 loop is CASSELAGGQETQYF. In nucleotides, the CDR3 is TGTGCCAGCAGTGAACTAGCGGGGGGGCAAGAGACCCAGTACTTC.

This chain connects TRBV6-5 to TRBJ2-7; possibly TRBD1 for D (6 bases). V lost 6 bases to trimming and J lost 5 bases, with 20 bases between them. In germline, CDR1 is MNHEY, CDR2 SVGAGI. The CDR3 totals 15 residues. CDR3 sequence: CASRTDRPTGNEQYF. The CDR3 coding sequence is TGTGCCAGCAGAACAGACAGGCCCACGGGAAACGAGCAGTACTTC.

The chain is built from TRBV19 and TRBJ1-2; D is undetermined. This CDR3 comprises 16 residues. The V end was cut by 6 bases, the J end by 2 bases, with 19 bases between. Germline V lookup: CDR1 LNHDA, CDR2 SQIVND (reference sequence). CDR3 sequence: CASSASTSYSNYGYTF. The CDR3, as DNA: TGTGCCAGTAGCGCCTCTACAAGTTACTCGAACTATGGCTACACCTTC.

Here the CDR3 DNA reads TGTGCCAGCAGTTTACCGGGGGGGACAGGGTCTGGAAACACCATATATTTT. It encodes CASSLPGGTGSGNTIYF. This chain joins TRBV28 and TRBJ1-3; 9 bases are a match to TRBD1. This CDR3 comprises 17 residues. The germline CDR1 and CDR2 sequences are MDHEN and SYDVKM. The J segment lost 1 base and the V segment lost 2 bases, leaving 6 bases of the junction unmatched. The full variable domain, with the rest looked up from reference TRBV28 and TRBJ1-3, is DVKVTQSSRYLVKRTGEKVFLECVQDMDHENMFWYRQDPGLGLRLIYFSYDVKMKEKGDIPEGYSVSREKKERFSLILESASTNQTSMYLCASSLPGGTGSGNTIYFGEGSWLTVV.

The chain employs TRBV7-3 and TRBJ1-1; the match to TRBD1 covers 9 bases. The V gene's germline CDR1 is SGHTA and CDR2 FQGTGA. CDR3 length: 15 residues. Trimming took 6 bases from V and 1 from J; bases not matched to a gene: 6. CDR3 sequence (DNA): TGTGCCAGCAGTTTACAGACAGGGGGGAACACTGAAGCTTTCTTT. Encoded protein: CASSLQTGGNTEAFF.

This chain connects TRBV7-3 to TRBJ1-6; the D gene is possibly TRBD1 (5 bases). The CDR3 loop spans 15 amino acids. The germline CDR1 and CDR2 sequences are SGHTA and FQGTGA. V was clipped by 5 bases and J by 5 bases, with 13 bases between them. The CDR3 sequence is CASSAQGSNNSPLHF. As DNA, the CDR3 is TGTGCCAGCAGCGCCCAGGGATCTAATAATTCACCCCTCCACTTT. The full variable domain, completed using reference TRBV7-3 and TRBJ1-6, is GAGVSQTPSNKVTEKGKYVELRCDPISGHTALYWYRQSLGQGPEFLIYFQGTGAADDSGLPNDRFFAVRPEGSVSTLKIQRTERGDSAVYLCASSAQGSNNSPLHFGNGTRLTVT.

The chain uses TRBV7-9 and TRBJ1-1, with 10 positions matching TRBD1. V was clipped by 4 bases and J by 6 bases; unmatched bases: 5. This CDR3 spans 14 amino acids. Germline V gene sequence: CDR1 SEHNR, CDR2 FQNEAQ (reference sequence). The CDR3 here is CASSWTGTGAEAFF. The CDR3, as DNA: TGTGCCAGCAGCTGGACCGGGACAGGGGCTGAAGCTTTCTTT.

J is TRBJ1-1 and V is TRBV10-3; 8 nucleotides align to TRBD1. Germline CDR1 and CDR2: ENHRY and SYGVKD. The J segment lost 3 bases and the V segment lost 6 bases, leaving 12 bases of the junction unmatched. CDR3 length: 16 residues. The CDR3 sequence: CAISTPWTGRDTEAFF. The CDR3 nucleotides read TGTGCCATCAGCACCCCCTGGACAGGGAGGGACACTGAAGCTTTCTTT.